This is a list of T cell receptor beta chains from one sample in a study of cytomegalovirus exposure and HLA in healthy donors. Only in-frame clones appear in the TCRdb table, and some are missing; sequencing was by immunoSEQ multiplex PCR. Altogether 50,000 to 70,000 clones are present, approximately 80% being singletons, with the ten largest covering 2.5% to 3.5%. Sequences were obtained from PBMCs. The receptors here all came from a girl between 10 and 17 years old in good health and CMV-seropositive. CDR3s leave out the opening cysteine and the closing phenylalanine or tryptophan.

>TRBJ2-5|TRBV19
ASRKSGYQETQY
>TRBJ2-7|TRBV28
ASRAGTSDNEQY
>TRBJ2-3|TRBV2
ASSRGATTDTQY
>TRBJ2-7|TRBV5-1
ASRRQDGAYEQY
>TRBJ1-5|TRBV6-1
ASSLQGMGNQPQH
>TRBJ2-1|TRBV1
TSSHGLAVGSYNEQF
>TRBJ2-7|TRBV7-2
ASSPGVEQY
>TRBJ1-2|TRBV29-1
SVVTNYGYT
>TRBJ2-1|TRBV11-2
ASSPTGTSGPYNEQF
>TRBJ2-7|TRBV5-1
ASSSGTGHNEQY
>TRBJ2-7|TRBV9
ASSAEGGTVGEQY